This TCR beta chain is drawn from a study of PD-L1 blockade in urothelial cancer. The overall study: Bladder-origin urothelial cancer in males covered about 90% of the roughly 30 patients. Prior chemotherapy in patients spanned 0 to 3 regimens. Investigators checked blood 3 weeks (second dose) and 6 weeks after treatment start.

In the case of this clone: Its antigen remains unknown.

Sequenced by immunoSEQ multiplex PCR; TCRdb stores in-frame clones only, minus some. The repertoire holds around 100,000 clones, roughly 91% seen once, with 2% to 2.5% in the top ten. Whole-study findings and limits: Greater 3-week expansion of tumor-associated blood clones was recorded for durable-benefit patients.

The time point is: pretreatment peripheral blood. The ends lost 4 bases at V and 4 bases at J; junction bases unmatched: 7. Per the germline V gene, CDR1 is LNHDA and CDR2 is SQIVND (reference sequence). The CDR3 contains 15 residues. The chain couples TRBV19 to TRBJ1-2; 9 bases align to TRBD1. The source material was PBMCs, sampled around atezolizumab (anti-PD-L1) treatment. The sequence derives from a man aged 55 to 70 with urothelial cancer. In DNA, the CDR3 is TGTGCCAGTAGTAGGGGACAGGGAAAGGGCTATGGCTACACCTTC. The encoded protein is CASSRGQGKGYGYTF. Full variable domain (missing parts from reference TRBV19 and TRBJ1-2): DGGITQSPKYLFRKEGQNVTLSCEQNLNHDAMYWYRQDPGQGLRLIYYSQIVNDFQKGDIAEGYSVSREKKESFPLTVTSAQKNPTAFYLCASSRGQGKGYGYTFGSGTRLTVV.